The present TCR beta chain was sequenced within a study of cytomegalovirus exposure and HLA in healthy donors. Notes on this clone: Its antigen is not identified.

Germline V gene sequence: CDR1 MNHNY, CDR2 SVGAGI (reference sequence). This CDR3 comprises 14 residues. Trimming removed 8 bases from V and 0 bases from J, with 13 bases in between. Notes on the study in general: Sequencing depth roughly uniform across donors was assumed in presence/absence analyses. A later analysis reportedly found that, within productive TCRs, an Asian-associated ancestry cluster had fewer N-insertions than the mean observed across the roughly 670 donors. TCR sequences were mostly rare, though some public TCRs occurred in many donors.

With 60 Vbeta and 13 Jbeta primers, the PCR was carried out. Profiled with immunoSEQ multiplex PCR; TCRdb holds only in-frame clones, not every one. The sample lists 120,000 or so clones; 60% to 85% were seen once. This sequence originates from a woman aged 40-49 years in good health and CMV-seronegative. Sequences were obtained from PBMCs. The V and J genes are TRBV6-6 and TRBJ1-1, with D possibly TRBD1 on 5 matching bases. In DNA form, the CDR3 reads TGTGCCAGCTGCCCGGCGACAGTGAACACTGAAGCTTTCTTT. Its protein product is CASCPATVNTEAFF.